The 21 T cell receptor beta chains below all came from one sample that was sequenced in a study of T cells in Graves' hyperthyroidism and ophthalmopathy. There were TCR beta CDR3 regions amplified from RNA transcripts. TCR CDR3 regions were first amplified by RT-PCR with HTBI primers. TCRdb used MiXCR to reprocess the multiplex PCR reads, holding one entry per CDR3 protein. Of under 400,000 distinct CDR3 sequences listed, approximately 15% are singletons. Sequenced material: blood. These receptors originate from a woman in her sixties or seventies with Graves' hyperthyroidism.

This clonotype was counted at least ten times. This sequence joins TRBV18 and TRBJ1-1; the D is unclear. CDR3 size: 15 residues. Per germline, CDR1 KGHSH and CDR2 LQKENI. The ends were cut back, 3 bases at V and 0 bases at J, with 11 bases in the middle. The CDR3 region is CASSPSESMNTEAFF. The CDR3 nucleotides read TGTGCCAGCTCACCTTCGGAGAGCATGAACACTGAAGCTTTCTTT.

This clonotype was recorded many times. The chain joins TRBV2 to TRBJ2-1, with D possibly called TRBD1 or TRBD2 (5 bases each). The germline gives CDR1 SNHLY, CDR2 FYNNEI. The CDR3 is 13 residues long. V dropped 7 bases and J dropped 2 bases, with 9 bases sitting between them. The CDR3, as DNA: TGTGCCAGCAACCGGGACCCCTACAATGAGCAGTTCTTC. Translation: CASNRDPYNEQFF.

This clonotype was recorded at least ten times. The CDR3 region has the DNA TGTGCCAGCAGTTGGTTCAATCAGCCCCAGCATTTT. This encodes CASSWFNQPQHF. This chain joins TRBV12-3 or TRBV12-4 and TRBJ1-5; no reliable D call. Trimming cost V 4 bases and J 3 bases, with 4 bases left between them. This CDR3 has 12 amino acids.

This clonotype appeared many times. The V and J genes are TRBV18 and TRBJ1-4; no firm D call. The CDR3 has 14 amino acids. Deletions cut 3 bases from V and 3 bases from J, with 8 bases between. Germline V gene data show CDR1 as KGHSH and CDR2 as LQKENI. The CDR3 sequence is CASSPPDSNEKLFF. Written as DNA, the CDR3 is TGTGCCAGCTCACCCCCAGATTCTAATGAAAAACTGTTTTTT.

This clonotype was seen repeatedly, ten times or more. The gene calls are TRBV5-1 and TRBJ2-5, with 10 positions matching TRBD2. Germline assignment: CDR1 SGHRS and CDR2 YFSETQ. After removal of 4 bases from V and 3 bases from J, the junction contained 9 bases not matched to a gene. This CDR3 has 16 amino acids. Here the CDR3 reads CASSPGAGGYKETQYF. In nucleotides, the CDR3 is TGCGCCAGCAGCCCAGGAGCGGGAGGGTACAAAGAGACCCAGTACTTC.

The CDR3 DNA is TGTGCCAGCAGCTTGAGGGTAATAGGGGTCACAGATACGCAGTATTTT. It specifies CASSLRVIGVTDTQYF. The chain links TRBV5-5 to TRBJ2-3, with D possibly being TRBD1 (5 bases). The germline CDR1 and CDR2 sequences are SGHKS and YYEKEE (reference sequence). This CDR3 contains 16 residues. V was trimmed by 1 base and J by 2 bases, leaving 14 bases between them.

This rearrangement joins TRBV15 to TRBJ1-2; no clear D. V was trimmed by 0 bases and J by 7 bases, leaving 18 bases between them. CDR3 length: 16 residues. Germline loops: CDR1 LNHNV, CDR2 YYDKDF (reference sequence). The CDR3, as DNA: TGTGCCACCAGCAGAGATCAAAGCGGGGTGGTCTTTGGCTACACCTTC. Its translation: CATSRDQSGVVFGYTF.

This clonotype was counted at least ten times. The genes are TRBV12-3 or TRBV12-4 and TRBJ2-2, with 10 bases aligning to TRBD2. The CDR3 extends over 14 amino acids. Trimming at V came to 9 bases and at J to 5 bases, leaving 6 bases not matched to a gene. CDR3 sequence (DNA): TGTGCCAGTACGCCGGGACTAGCGACCGGGGAGCTGTTTTTT. Encoded protein: CASTPGLATGELFF.

This clonotype was observed at least ten times. The chain joins TRBV28 to TRBJ2-3, with 9 bases aligning to TRBD2. Trimming took 3 bases from V and 3 from J; bases not matched to a gene: 4. From germline, CDR1 is MDHEN and CDR2 SYDVKM. The CDR3 covers 15 residues. The CDR3 region is CASSFASGKTDTQYF. CDR3 bases: TGTGCCAGCAGTTTTGCTAGCGGGAAAACAGATACGCAGTATTTT. The full variable domain, in which reference TRBV28 and TRBJ2-3 provide the parts outside the CDR3, is DVKVTQSSRYLVKRTGEKVFLECVQDMDHENMFWYRQDPGLGLRLIYFSYDVKMKEKGDIPEGYSVSREKKERFSLILESASTNQTSMYLCASSFASGKTDTQYFGPGTRLTVL.

This clonotype appeared many times. This chain joins TRBV5-4 and TRBJ2-7; 7 bases fit TRBD2. This CDR3 has 15 amino acids. J gave up 1 base and V 1 base, and 5 bases lay outside the gene matches. Germline values: CDR1 SGHNT, CDR2 YYREEE (reference sequence). The CDR3 here is CASSLRGLPSYEQYF. The CDR3 DNA reads TGTGCCAGCAGCTTGCGGGGACTACCTTCCTACGAGCAGTACTTC.

This clonotype was counted ten times or more. This rearrangement joins TRBV28 to TRBJ2-1; D gene unclear. This CDR3 spans 15 amino acids. V was trimmed by 4 bases and J by 6 bases, leaving 16 bases between them. Germline V gene lookup returns CDR1 MDHEN and CDR2 SYDVKM. The CDR3 DNA is TGTGCCAGCAGTTCCCCCCTTAATTTTCGCAATGAGCAGTTCTTC. This sequence encodes CASSSPLNFRNEQFF.

This clonotype was seen many times. The chain couples TRBV12-3 or TRBV12-4 to TRBJ2-3; the match to TRBD2 covers 8 bases. The CDR3 loop spans 15 amino acids. J was trimmed by 2 bases and V by 6 bases; bases with no gene match: 7. The DNA of the CDR3 is TGTGCCAGCAGCCCCGGGGGGGACCCCACAGATACGCAGTATTTT. Its translation is CASSPGGDPTDTQYF.

The chain couples TRBV29-1 to TRBJ2-1; 11 bases line up with TRBD2. Germline V gene lookup returns CDR1 SQVTM and CDR2 ANQGSEA. The CDR3 contains 18 residues. V was pared by 7 bases and J by 0 bases, with 14 bases of the junction left unmatched. DNA of the CDR3: TGCAGCGCCCCTGGGACTAGCGGAGAAGTAAGCTCCTACAATGAGCAGTTCTTC. Translating it yields CSAPGTSGEVSSYNEQFF.

This clonotype was picked up many times. The rearrangement uses TRBV3-1 and TRBJ1-1; a weak D match, TRBD1 (5 bases). CDR3 length: 13 residues. V lost 1 base and J lost 5, with 8 bases in between. Germline assignment: CDR1 LGHDT and CDR2 YNNKEL (reference sequence). The CDR3 bases are TGTGCCAGCAGCCAAGGCAGGGTTACTGAAGCTTTCTTT. Its protein is CASSQGRVTEAFF.

This clonotype was picked up a small number of times. The J gene is TRBJ2-5, the V gene TRBV5-1, with 10 bases identical to TRBD1. Germline V gene lookup returns CDR1 SGHRS and CDR2 YFSETQ. The CDR3 runs to 14 residues. The V and J ends lost 6 bases and 3 bases, in that order; junction bases with no gene match: 5. CDR3 in amino acids: CASTHGQGEETQYF. DNA of the CDR3: TGCGCCAGCACCCATGGACAGGGGGAAGAGACCCAGTACTTC.

There are a few counts of this clonotype. V is TRBV6-1 and J is TRBJ2-2; TRBD1 is a possible D gene (5 bases). This CDR3 contains 18 residues. Germline V gene sequence: CDR1 MNHNS, CDR2 SASEGT. Between the trimmed V and J ends, which lost 6 bases and 0 bases, there was a span of 20 bases. The CDR3 nucleotides read TGTGCCAGCAGCCCCGAGCCACTTGACAGACCGAACACCGGGGAGCTGTTTTTT. Protein product: CASSPEPLDRPNTGELFF.

This clonotype was found many times. J is TRBJ1-2 and V is TRBV11-3; TRBD1 aligns across 8 bases. The CDR3 loop spans 16 amino acids. Germline V lookup: CDR1 SGHNT, CDR2 YENEEA. Trimming took 1 base from V and 6 from J; bases not matched to a gene: 10. CDR3 sequence: CASSLVGADREDGYTF. The DNA of the CDR3 is TGTGCCAGCAGCTTAGTGGGGGCGGACAGGGAGGATGGCTACACCTTC.

This clonotype has a handful of counts. The V gene is TRBV20-1, the J gene TRBJ1-1, with a possible D match to TRBD1 (6 bases). The CDR3 loop spans 14 amino acids. V shed 0 bases and J shed 5 bases, with 13 bases lying between them. Germline V CDR1 and CDR2: DFQATT, SNEGSKA (reference sequence). This CDR3 is CSARDPGGRTEAFF. The CDR3 DNA sequence: TGCAGTGCTAGAGATCCCGGGGGGCGGACTGAAGCTTTCTTT.

Ten or more counts support this clonotype. The chain joins TRBV3-1 to TRBJ2-1; 10 positions match TRBD2. The V gene's germline CDR1 is LGHDT and CDR2 YNNKEL (reference sequence). The CDR3 covers 17 residues. The V gene end was trimmed by 4 bases and the J gene end by 5 bases; junction bases not matched to a gene: 11. CDR3 DNA sequence: TGTGCCAGCAGCCCCCTTGAAACCCTAGCGGGAGACAATGAGCAGTTCTTC. It codes for CASSPLETLAGDNEQFF.

This clonotype came up many times. The chain recombines TRBV11-3 with TRBJ1-2; TRBD1 matches 8 bases. The CDR3 has 15 amino acids. Germline V gene lookup returns CDR1 SGHNT and CDR2 YENEEA. With 4 bases clipped from V and 0 bases from J, the junction kept 4 bases outside the gene matches. The CDR3 region is CASSYGTGPNYGYTF. The CDR3, as DNA: TGTGCCAGCAGCTACGGGACAGGCCCTAACTATGGCTACACCTTC. Drawing the rest from reference TRBV11-3 and TRBJ1-2, the complete variable domain is EAGVVQSPRYKIIEKKQPVAFWCNPISGHNTLYWYLQNLGQGPELLIRYENEEAVDDSQLPKDRFSAERLKGVDSTLKIQPAELGDSAVYLCASSYGTGPNYGYTFGSGTRLTVV.

Points on this clonotype: One base away lies a much larger clone, so this may be a sequencing read error. CDR3 amino acids: CASGAAAGYNEQFF. CDR3 DNA sequence: TGTGCCAGCGGCGCCGCAGCGGGCTACAATGAGCAGTTCTTC. This sequence joins TRBV12-3 or TRBV12-4 and TRBJ2-1, with D possibly TRBD2 on 6 matching bases. The CDR3 is 14 residues long. V was clipped by 8 bases and J by 3 bases, with 14 bases between them.